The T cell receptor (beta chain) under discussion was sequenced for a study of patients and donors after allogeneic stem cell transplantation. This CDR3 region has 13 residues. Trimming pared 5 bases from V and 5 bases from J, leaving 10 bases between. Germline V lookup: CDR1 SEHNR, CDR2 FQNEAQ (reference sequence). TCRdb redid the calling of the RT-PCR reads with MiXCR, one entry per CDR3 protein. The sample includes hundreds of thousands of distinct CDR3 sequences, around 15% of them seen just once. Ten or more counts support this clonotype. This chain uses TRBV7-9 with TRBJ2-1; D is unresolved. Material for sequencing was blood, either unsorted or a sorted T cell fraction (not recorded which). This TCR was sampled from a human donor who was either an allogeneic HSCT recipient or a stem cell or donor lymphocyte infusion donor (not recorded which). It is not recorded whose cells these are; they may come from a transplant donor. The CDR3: CASSHRFHNEQFF. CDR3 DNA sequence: TGTGCCAGCAGCCACCGGTTTCACAATGAGCAGTTCTTC.